This is a list of T cell receptor beta chains from one sample in a study of regulatory T cells in long-lasting Graves disease. Each CDR3 protein is one row after TCRdb ran MiXCR on the multiplex PCR reads. Of 300,000 to 400,000 distinct CDR3 sequences detected, about a sixth appear once; the ten largest clones hold approximately 22%. The material was peripheral blood mononuclear cells (PBMCs), obtained at new diagnosis, from a patient treated with antithyroid drugs. Receptors were obtained from a female donor with Graves disease. CDR3s include the opening cysteine and the closing phenylalanine or tryptophan. The D gene is left open where the match is weak. Size is stated for part of the rows, as once, few or many counts, or as a class when the clone is expanded.

v_call	j_call	d_call	clone_size	cdr3_nt	cdr3_aa
TRBV27	TRBJ2-2	TRBD1	many	TGTGCCAGCAGTTTCCAATACGCTGGGACAGGAGGGACCGGGGAGCTGTTTTTT	CASSFQYAGTGGTGELFF
TRBV7-2	TRBJ2-7	TRBD2	few	TGTGCCAGCAGCGATTTAGTAGGGCGGGGGAGGCCCTACGAGCAGTACTTC	CASSDLVGRGRPYEQYF
TRBV28	TRBJ1-1	NA	many	TGTGCCAGCAGTTTAATTTCAGACCGCGAAGCTTTCTTT	CASSLISDREAFF
TRBV7-2	TRBJ2-3	NA	many	TGTGCCAGCAGCTATACCAGGGGGAGGGCAGATACGCAGTATTTT	CASSYTRGRADTQYF
TRBV7-2	TRBJ2-5	NA	few	TGTGCCAGAGAGGTCAGGGTCTTCCCAGAGACCCAGTACTTC	CAREVRVFPETQYF
TRBV28	TRBJ1-4	NA	many	TGTGCCAGCAGTTTAATCGGGGTACGTGAAAAACTGTTTTTT	CASSLIGVREKLFF
TRBV7-9	TRBJ1-2	TRBD1	few	TGTGCCAGCAGCTTAGGTACCCTCGAACCCGGGACAGCCTATGGCTACACCTTC	CASSLGTLEPGTAYGYTF
TRBV24-1	TRBJ2-3	TRBD1	many	TGTGCCACCAGTGATCCATCCCTCGGGACAGGGTCTACAGATACGCAGTATTTT	CATSDPSLGTGSTDTQYF
TRBV10-3	TRBJ2-7	NA	many	TGTGCCATCACTCCGGGACCCCGAGCGTTATACGAGCAGTACTTC	CAITPGPRALYEQYF
TRBV28	TRBJ1-1	NA	many	TGTGCCAGCAGGACTTGGGGGGGTGCCCCCTTGAACACTGAAGCTTTCTTT	CASRTWGGAPLNTEAFF
TRBV7-9	TRBJ2-3	NA	many	TGTGCCAGCAGCGCAACGGGCACAGATACGCAGTATTTT	CASSATGTDTQYF
TRBV13	TRBJ2-7	TRBD2	many	TGTGCCAGCAGCTCCACTAGCGGGCCTTCCTACGAGCAGTACTTC	CASSSTSGPSYEQYF
TRBV12-3/TRBV12-4	TRBJ1-1	NA	many	TGTGCCAGCCGACCTACGGCAAGGGAGAGGACTGAAGCTTTCTTT	CASRPTARERTEAFF
TRBV9	TRBJ2-3	NA	many	TGTGCCAGCAGCGTAGGCACTAGCATGGCTGGTACGCAGTATTTT	CASSVGTSMAGTQYF
TRBV7-2	TRBJ2-1	TRBD2	NA	TGTGCCAGCAGATCACGAAGCGGGGGGGCCACCTACAATGAGCAGTTCTTC	CASRSRSGGATYNEQFF
TRBV7-6	TRBJ2-2	NA	many	TGTGCCAGCAGCCTAAATTACGGGGAGCTGTTTTTT	CASSLNYGELFF
TRBV7-9	TRBJ1-1	TRBD1	few	TGTGCCAGCAGCTCTTCGGGGGGACAGGGGGGACCTGAAGCTTTCTTT	CASSSSGGQGGPEAFF
TRBV24-1	TRBJ2-5	TRBD1	many	TGTGCCACCAGTGCAAGGGACAGGGGGCAAGAGACCCAGTACTTC	CATSARDRGQETQYF
TRBV7-3	TRBJ2-5	TRBD2	many	TGTGCCAGCAGCTCGACTAGCCGGGAAGAGACCCAGTACTTC	CASSSTSREETQYF
TRBV12-3/TRBV12-4	TRBJ2-1	TRBD2	few	TGTGCCAGCAGTGACCCCCTTAGCGGGTTAGGTGGGAATGAGCAGTTCTTC	CASSDPLSGLGGNEQFF
TRBV30	TRBJ1-5	NA	many	TGTGCCTGGAGTGTACCGGATCAGCCCCAGCATTTT	CAWSVPDQPQHF
TRBV10-3	TRBJ2-7	NA	many	TGTGCCATCAACGTTGCGGGTCTAGAAGCTAAGTACGAGCAGTACTTC	CAINVAGLEAKYEQYF
TRBV4-1	TRBJ2-7	NA	NA	TGCGCCAGCAGCCAAGGGTACGGGACGGAGATCTACGAGCAGTACTTC	CASSQGYGTEIYEQYF
TRBV7-9	TRBJ2-1	TRBD2	few	TGTGCCAGCAGCTCTACGGGACTAGCGGGAGGTGAGCAGTTCTTC	CASSSTGLAGGEQFF
TRBV7-6	TRBJ2-5	TRBD2	many	TGTGCCAGCAGCTTCGGGGGAGGGACTAGCGGGAGCGGCGAGACCCAGTACTTC	CASSFGGGTSGSGETQYF
TRBV3-1	TRBJ2-5	TRBD2	few	TGTGCAGCTGCGGGGGACCAGACGCAAGAGACCCAGTACTTC	CAAAGDQTQETQYF
TRBV20-1	TRBJ1-2	NA	NA	TGCAGTGTCCAAAGATCGTTCGGTGTCTATGGCTACACCTTC	CSVQRSFGVYGYTF
TRBV5-4	TRBJ1-1	NA	many	TGTGCCAGCAGGGCCCTTAGTCCCCACTGGAACACTGAAGCTTTCTTT	CASRALSPHWNTEAFF
TRBV2	TRBJ2-2	NA	NA	TGTGCCAGCAAGGCGGATACTAACACCGGGGAGCTGTTTTTT	CASKADTNTGELFF
TRBV24-1	TRBJ2-5	TRBD1	many	TGTGCCACCAGTGACTTATCGGACAGGAAGTACCAAGAGACCCAGTACTTC	CATSDLSDRKYQETQYF
TRBV6-5	TRBJ2-5	TRBD2	NA	TGTGCCAGCAGTTACTCGGGACTAGCGGGAGTGCTCGACGAGACCCAGTACTTC	CASSYSGLAGVLDETQYF
TRBV20-1	TRBJ2-7	NA	NA	TGCAGTGCTAGCCCCGGACCCTCGAGCTCCTACGAGCAGTACTTC	CSASPGPSSSYEQYF
TRBV6-1	TRBJ1-5	TRBD1	many	TGTGCCAGCATCGGGACAGGGAGCAATCAGCCCCAGCATTTT	CASIGTGSNQPQHF
TRBV20-1	TRBJ2-5	TRBD1	once	TGCAGTGCTGCCCACAGGGACAGAGGAGAGACCCAGTACTTC	CSAAHRDRGETQYF
TRBV5-5	TRBJ2-2	NA	many	TGTGCCAGCAGCGCCCTTGGGCAGGACACCGGGGAGCTGTTTTTT	CASSALGQDTGELFF
TRBV6-2/TRBV6-3	TRBJ2-1	TRBD2	many	TGTGCCAGCAGTGAAGGGGGGCCTAGCGGGAGCTATGAGCAGTTCTTC	CASSEGGPSGSYEQFF
TRBV12-3/TRBV12-4	TRBJ1-6	TRBD1	many	TGTGCCAGCACCCCCCCCGGACAGGGCGGTGGTTCACCCCTCCACTTT	CASTPPGQGGGSPLHF
TRBV7-9	TRBJ2-1	NA	few	TGTGCCAGCAGCTTAGGACGCTCCAATGAGCAGTTCTTC	CASSLGRSNEQFF
TRBV11-2	TRBJ1-2	NA	many	TGTGCCAGCAGCCCACGGACTGTAGTTAACACCTTC	CASSPRTVVNTF
TRBV7-6	TRBJ2-2	NA	NA	TGTGCCAGCAGCTTAGTATCTCCGAACACCGGGGAGCTGTTTTTT	CASSLVSPNTGELFF
TRBV7-2	TRBJ1-6	NA	many	TGTGCCAGCAGCTATAATAATTCACCCCTCCACTTT	CASSYNNSPLHF
TRBV6-5	TRBJ1-6	NA	many	TGTGCCAGCAGTTACCGAGCCCCAGCCTCCTATAATTCACCCCTCCACTTT	CASSYRAPASYNSPLHF
TRBV10-3	TRBJ1-5	NA	NA	TGTACCACAGGCAAGGTGGATACGCAGCATTTT	CTTGKVDTQHF
TRBV27	TRBJ1-4	NA	many	TGTGCCAGCAGTTGGGGGATGGCTGGGGGCGCGAGTGAAAAACTGTTTTTT	CASSWGMAGGASEKLFF
TRBV27	TRBJ1-2	NA	few	TGTGCCAGCAGTTTATCGCCAGATAATGGCTACACCTTC	CASSLSPDNGYTF
TRBV3-1	TRBJ1-2	NA	many	TGCGCCAGCAGCCAAGGGGGCTATGGCTACACCTTC	CASSQGGYGYTF
TRBV4-3	TRBJ2-1	TRBD2	few	TGCGCCAGCAGCCAATCGAGCGGGAGTTATGAGCAGTTCTTC	CASSQSSGSYEQFF